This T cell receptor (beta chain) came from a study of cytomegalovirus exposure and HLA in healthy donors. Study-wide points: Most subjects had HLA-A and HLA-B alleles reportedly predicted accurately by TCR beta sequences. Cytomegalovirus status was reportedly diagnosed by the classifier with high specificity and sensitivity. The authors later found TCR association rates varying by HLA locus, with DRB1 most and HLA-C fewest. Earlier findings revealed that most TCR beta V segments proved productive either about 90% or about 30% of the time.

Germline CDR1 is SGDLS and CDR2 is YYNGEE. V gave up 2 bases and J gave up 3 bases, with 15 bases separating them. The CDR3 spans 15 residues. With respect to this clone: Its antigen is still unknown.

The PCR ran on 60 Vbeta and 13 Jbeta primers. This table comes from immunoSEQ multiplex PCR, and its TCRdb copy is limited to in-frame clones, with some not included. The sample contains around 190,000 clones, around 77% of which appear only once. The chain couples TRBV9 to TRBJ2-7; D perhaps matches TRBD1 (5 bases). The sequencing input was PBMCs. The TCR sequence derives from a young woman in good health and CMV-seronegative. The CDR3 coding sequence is TGTGCCAGCAGCGTTATGCAGGGCGGTCGCTACGAGCAGTACTTC. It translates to CASSVMQGGRYEQYF.